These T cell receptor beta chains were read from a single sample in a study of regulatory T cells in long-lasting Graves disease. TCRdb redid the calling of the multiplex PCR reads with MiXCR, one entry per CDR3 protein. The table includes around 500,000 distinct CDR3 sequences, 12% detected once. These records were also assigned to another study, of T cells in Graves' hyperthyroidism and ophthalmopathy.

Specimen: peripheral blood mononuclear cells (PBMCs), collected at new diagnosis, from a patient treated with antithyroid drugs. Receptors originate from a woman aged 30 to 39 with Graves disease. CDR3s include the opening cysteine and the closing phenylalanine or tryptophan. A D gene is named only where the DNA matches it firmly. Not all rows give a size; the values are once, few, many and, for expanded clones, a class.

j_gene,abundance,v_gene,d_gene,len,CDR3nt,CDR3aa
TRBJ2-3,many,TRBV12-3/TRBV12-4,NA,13,TGTGCCAGCAGTTTAGGGACTGGAGATACGCAGTATTTT,CASSLGTGDTQYF
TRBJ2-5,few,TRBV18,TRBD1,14,TGTGCCAGCTCACCAGGACAGGGTACCGAGACCCAGTACTTC,CASSPGQGTETQYF
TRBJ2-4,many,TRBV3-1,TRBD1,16,TGTGCCAGCAGCCAAGACCACGGGGAGACAGGGGCCATTCAGTACTTC,CASSQDHGETGAIQYF
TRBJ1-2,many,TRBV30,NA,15,TGTGCCTGGAGTGTAATGGGGGGAGCTAACTATGGCTACACCTTC,CAWSVMGGANYGYTF
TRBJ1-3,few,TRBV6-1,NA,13,TGTGCCAGCAGTGTTCGGGCTGCGGACACCATATATTTT,CASSVRAADTIYF
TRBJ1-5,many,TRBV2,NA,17,TGTGCCAGCAGTGAAACCCCCGGGGGAGGGATGTGGCAGCCCCAGCATTTT,CASSETPGGGMWQPQHF
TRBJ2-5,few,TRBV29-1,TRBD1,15,TGCAGCGCCGCTCCCCTGGGGACAGGATTAGAGACCCAGTACTTC,CSAAPLGTGLETQYF
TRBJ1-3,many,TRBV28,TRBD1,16,TGTGCCAGCCCCCCCGGGACAGGGGAGTCCGGAAACACCATATATTTT,CASPPGTGESGNTIYF
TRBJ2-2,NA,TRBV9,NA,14,TGTGCCAGCAGCGCCTACATCAACACCGGGGAGCTGTTTTTT,CASSAYINTGELFF
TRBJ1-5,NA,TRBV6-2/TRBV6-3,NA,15,TGTGCCAGCAGTTATATCGGGGATAGCAATCAGCCCCAGCATTTT,CASSYIGDSNQPQHF
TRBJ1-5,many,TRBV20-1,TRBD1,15,TGCAGTGCTAGCGGAGGGACAGGGGAGAATCAGCCCCAGCATTTT,CSASGGTGENQPQHF
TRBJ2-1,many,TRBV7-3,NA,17,TGTGCCAGCAGCTTAAGTCCCATACGGGACGATAACAATGAGCAGTTCTTC,CASSLSPIRDDNNEQFF
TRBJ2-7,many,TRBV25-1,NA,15,TGTGCCAGCAGTGAATGGGCAGGGAAGTTCGACGAGCAGTACTTC,CASSEWAGKFDEQYF
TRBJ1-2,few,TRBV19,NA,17,TGTGCCAGTAGGCTAACAGGGTCAGCTGCTGCTCACTATGGCTACACCTTC,CASRLTGSAAAHYGYTF
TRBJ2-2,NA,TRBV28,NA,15,TGTGCCAGCAGTTTATCGGGGCCCCCCGGGGGGGAGCTGTTTTTT,CASSLSGPPGGELFF
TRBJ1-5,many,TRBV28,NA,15,TGTGCCAGCAGTCCCCTCGACAGGAACAATCAGCCCCAGCATTTT,CASSPLDRNNQPQHF
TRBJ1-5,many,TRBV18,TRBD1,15,TGTGCCAGCTCCCGCACGACAGGGATCCATCAGCCCCAGCATTTT,CASSRTTGIHQPQHF
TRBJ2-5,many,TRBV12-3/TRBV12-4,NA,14,TGTGCCAGCAGGGAAGACAGCTCCCAAGAGACCCAGTACTTC,CASREDSSQETQYF
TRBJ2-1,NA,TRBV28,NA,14,TGTGCCAGCAGTTTATTCGCCACCTTGAATGAGCAGTTCTTC,CASSLFATLNEQFF
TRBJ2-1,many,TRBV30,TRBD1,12,TGTGCCTGGAGTCCCCGGGACAGGAAGCAGTTCTTC,CAWSPRDRKQFF
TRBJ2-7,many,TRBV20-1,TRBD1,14,TGCAGTGCTAGCCCAGGGGGAAGGGCCTACGAGCAGTACTTC,CSASPGGRAYEQYF
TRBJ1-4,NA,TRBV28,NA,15,TGTGCCAGCAGTTTCGGGGGCAGGTTAAGAGAAAAACTGTTTTTT,CASSFGGRLREKLFF
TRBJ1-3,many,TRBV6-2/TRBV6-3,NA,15,TGTGCCAGCAGTTACAATCCGGGGGGTGGAAACACCATATATTTT,CASSYNPGGGNTIYF
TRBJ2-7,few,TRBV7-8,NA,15,TGTGCCAGCAGCTTCGGGGACTTCGGCTCCTACGAGCAGTACTTC,CASSFGDFGSYEQYF